This T cell receptor (beta chain) was identified in a study of a mutant IDH1 vaccine in newly diagnosed glioma. Regarding the study as a whole: Seemingly, top peripheral T cell clonotype changes bore no relation to pseudoprogression. Vaccination elicited immune responses in 93.3% of patients.

Time point denoted: week 35, safety follow-up. Vaccination comprised doses that each held 300 ug of mutant IDH1 20-mer peptide, plus topical imiquimod. As regards this clone: As yet, its antigen is unknown.

Losses at the gene ends were 3 bases for V and 0 bases for J; bases not matched to a gene: 5. The CDR3 totals 17 residues. CDR1 MNHEY and CDR2 SMNVEV come from the germline V gene (reference sequence). Clones were sequenced by immunoSEQ multiplex PCR, and TCRdb holds only the in-frame ones, with some missing. The sample carries tens of thousands of clones, 65% to 90% recorded once. The receptor was isolated from a woman between 40 and 50 years old with glioma. Some clones in this sample may be carry-over from other donors' samples. Here the sequenced sample was PBMCs, taken from a glioma patient whose treatment included an IDH1 peptide vaccine. The gene calls are TRBV27 and TRBJ2-1, with TRBD2 matching over 10 bases. The CDR3 protein is CASSFRGLAASYNEQFF. CDR3 sequence (DNA): TGTGCCAGCAGTTTCCGCGGACTAGCGGCCTCCTACAATGAGCAGTTCTTC.